The subject of this entry is one TCR beta chain. Its antigen is unidentified. There are 16 residues in the CDR3. CDR1 SGDLS and CDR2 YYNGEE come from the germline V gene. V lost 4 bases and J lost 4, with 18 bases in between. The PCR employed 60 Vbeta primers together with 13 Jbeta primers. Libraries were prepared by immunoSEQ multiplex PCR; TCRdb keeps only in-frame clonotypes and omits some of them. The sample contains about 160,000 clones, about three quarters of which appear only once. The data originate from a study of cytomegalovirus exposure and HLA in healthy donors. On the study more broadly: Ancestry clustering placed roughly four fifths of under 450 genotyped donors in the Caucasian-associated cluster. The study, taken as a whole, reports: TCR beta chain V- and J-gene trimming was linked, in a later analysis, to a missense variant in DCLRE1C. Many donors shared some public TCRs, even though most TCR sequences were rare. The CMV antigen specificity of a few CMV-associated chains was confirmed through in vitro analysis.

What was sequenced was PBMCs. The origin of this receptor is a man between 18 and 29 years old in good health and CMV-seronegative. The chain recombines TRBV9 with TRBJ1-3, with D perhaps TRBD1 (5 bases). CDR3: CASSISTGVSGNTIYF. In DNA, the CDR3 is TGTGCCAGCAGCATCTCGACGGGGGTCTCGGGAAACACCATATATTTT. Variable domain in full (rest from reference TRBV9 and TRBJ1-3): DSGVTQTPKHLITATGQRVTLRCSPRSGDLSVYWYQQSLDQGLQFLIQYYNGEERAKGNILERFSAQQFPDLHSELNLSSLELGDSALYFCASSISTGVSGNTIYFGEGSWLTVV.